This TCR beta chain was sequenced during a study of regulatory T cells in long-lasting Graves disease. General study results and limits: Gene preferences differed: TRBV28, TRBJ1-2, TRBJ2-5 in persistent cases. Among the persistent patients, 2,500 to 3,000 public clonotypes were shared, more than the approximately 960 shared among new patients.

This clonotype showed up just a few times. Its target is not known. The CDR3 runs to 16 residues. V trimming: 2 bases; J trimming: 5 bases; junction bases outside the gene matches: 7. CDR1 and CDR2 (germline): SGHRS, YFSETQ. Building the TCR beta libraries relied on iRepertoire HTBI primers, and CDR3 regions underwent Arm-PCR. From the multiplex PCR reads, TCRdb called clonotypes with MiXCR, one entry per CDR3 protein. The repertoire holds roughly 450,000 distinct CDR3 sequences, with around a fifth as singletons. Time point here: persistent/refractory GD, antithyroid drugs over 5 years with positive TRAb. RNA isolated from PBMCs was used to make the TCR library.

The chain carries TRBV5-1 and TRBJ2-2; 9 bases agree with TRBD2. The TCR sequence derives from a female donor with Graves disease. The source material was peripheral blood mononuclear cells (PBMCs), sampled when the disease was refractory, from a patient treated with antithyroid drugs. CDR3 nucleotides: TGCGCCAGCAGCTTCGATAGCGGGGGACGGACCGGGGAGCTGTTTTTT. It yields the protein CASSFDSGGRTGELFF.